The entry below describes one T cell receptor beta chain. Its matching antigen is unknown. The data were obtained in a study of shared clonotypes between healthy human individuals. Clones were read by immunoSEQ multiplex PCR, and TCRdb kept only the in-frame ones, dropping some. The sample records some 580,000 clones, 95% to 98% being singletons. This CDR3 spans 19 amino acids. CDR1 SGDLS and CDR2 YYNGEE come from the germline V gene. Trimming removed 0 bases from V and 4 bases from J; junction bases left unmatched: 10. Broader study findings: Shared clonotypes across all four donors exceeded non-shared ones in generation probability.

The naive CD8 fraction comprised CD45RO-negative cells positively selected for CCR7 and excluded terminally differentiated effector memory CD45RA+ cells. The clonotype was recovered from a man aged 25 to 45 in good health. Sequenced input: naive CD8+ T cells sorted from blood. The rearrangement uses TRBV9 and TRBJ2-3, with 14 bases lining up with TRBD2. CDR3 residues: CASSVGAGTSGSFSDTQYF. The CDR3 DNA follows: TGTGCCAGCAGCGTAGGAGCCGGGACTAGCGGGAGTTTCTCAGATACGCAGTATTTT.